This T cell receptor (beta chain) is drawn from a study of T cells in Graves' hyperthyroidism and ophthalmopathy. Trimming shortened V by 6 bases and J by 2 bases, and 14 bases separated the two germline ends. The CDR3 is made up of 14 amino acids. The germline gives CDR1 LGHNT, CDR2 FRNRAP. Amplified TCR beta CDR3 regions came from RNA transcripts. The HTBI set primed first-round TCR CDR3 RT-PCR. Via MiXCR, TCRdb re-called the multiplex PCR reads, giving one row per CDR3 protein. Among fewer than 250,000 distinct CDR3 sequences listed, more than 20% were seen once. This clonotype was seen ten or more times. Its specificity is not known. Broader study findings: Before onset, ophthalmopathy was predicted by the model a median roughly six months earlier.

The chain couples TRBV12-5 to TRBJ2-7; TRBD1 might be the D (6 bases). The sequence was obtained from a woman aged 40 to 50 with Graves' ophthalmopathy. Material for sequencing was blood. Written as DNA, the CDR3 is TGTGCTAGTGGCAGAGGGGACACCCCCTACGAGCAGTACTTC. Translating it yields CASGRGDTPYEQYF.